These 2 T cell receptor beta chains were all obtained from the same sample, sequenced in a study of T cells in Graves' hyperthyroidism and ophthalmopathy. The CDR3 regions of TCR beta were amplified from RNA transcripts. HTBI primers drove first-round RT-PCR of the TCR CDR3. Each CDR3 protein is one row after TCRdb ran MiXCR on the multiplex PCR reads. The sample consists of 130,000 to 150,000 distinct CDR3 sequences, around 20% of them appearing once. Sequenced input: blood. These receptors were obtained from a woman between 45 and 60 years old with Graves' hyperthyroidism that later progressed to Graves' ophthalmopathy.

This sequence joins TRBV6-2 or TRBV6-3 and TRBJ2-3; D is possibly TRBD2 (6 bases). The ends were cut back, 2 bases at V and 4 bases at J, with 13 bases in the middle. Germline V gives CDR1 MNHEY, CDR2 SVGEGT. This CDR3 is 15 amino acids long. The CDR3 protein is CASSYDAGSPDTQYF. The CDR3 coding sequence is TGTGCCAGCAGTTACGATGCGGGATCCCCAGATACGCAGTATTTT.

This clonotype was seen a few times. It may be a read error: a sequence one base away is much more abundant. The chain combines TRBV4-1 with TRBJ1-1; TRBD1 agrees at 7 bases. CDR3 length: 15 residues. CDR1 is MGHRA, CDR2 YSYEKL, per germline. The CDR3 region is CASSYTPTGSTGAFF. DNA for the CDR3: TGCGCCAGCAGTTACACGCCGACAGGGTCCACTGGAGCTTTCTTT.